This note documents a single T cell receptor beta chain sequence. This clone was seen many times. The antigen it binds to is not known. Base qualities were left out, and no much larger clone turns up one base away. Each donor gave one peripheral blood draw, around 100 mL on average, collected into heparinised tubes. Using a panel that included CD45RO, CCR7, CD25, CD127, CD95 and CD27, naive, central memory, regulatory and stem cell-like memory CD4+ T cells were sorted on a BD FACSAria II. All sorted populations exceeded 98% purity. PBMCs were separated immediately by Lymphoprep density gradient centrifugation and were stained directly, without being cultured. So that batch effects would be minimized, each experiment stained and sorted samples in pairs, pairing one healthy donor with one patient. The CDR3 starts with the cysteine, ends with the phenylalanine, and has 14 residues. The DNA shown is the 42-base CDR3, in frame from base 1. CDR1 and CDR2 were assigned from the germline V gene (reference sequence) as SEHNR and FQNEAQ. Relative to germline, V is missing 5 bases and J is missing 1 base, with 2 bases of the junction outside any gene match.

The entire isolated RNA was reverse transcribed using the High Capacity cDNA Reverse Transcription Kit, and thus expressed TCRB transcripts were sequenced. Naive, central memory and regulatory T cell samples underwent deep immunoSEQ sequencing, averaging about 3.57 million total reads per sample. Sorted cells were lysed in RLT buffer and RNA was extracted with DNase-treated RNeasy Micro or Mini kits, depending on cell number. To prevent cross-contamination, every cell subset was processed on its own, while patient and healthy donor samples were processed together. TCRB sequences were amplified from cDNA with the immunoSEQ multiplex PCR, producing 87-bp fragments spanning the CDR3 region. The amplicons were sequenced using the Illumina HiSeq platform. On the study's bioinformatics: Synthetic template baselines were used to correct PCR bias computationally, reads within Hamming distance 2 were collapsed, and singletons that could not be merged were discarded. Reads were aligned against IMGT so that V, D and J genes, CDR3 length and insertions or deletions at six rearrangement sites could be assigned. Within each subset, clonotype counts were normalized to the number of sorted cells before true diversity and Gini coefficients were calculated with the tcR R package. The overlap coefficient, calculated on TCRB nucleotide sequences, was used to measure repertoire sharing. What TCRdb holds here is the immuneACCESS table cut down to in-frame rearrangements. Part of the clones is not present; checked against another copy, under half of the missing clones reflect an unresolved V gene, and the others are unexplained. From that table come the V and J calls and clone size; the DNA was used to work out D and trimming. For this sample the table gives roughly 150,000 clones, of which roughly 9% were detected only once. About 0.75% of the sample is in the top ten clones.

This record comes from a study of beta chain features in type 1 diabetes (dated by TCRdb to between 2018 and 2020). Background on the whole study: Patients and healthy donors did not differ in mean age, gender distribution, total cell number or subset yield. A total of 90 million to 130 million sorted cells were examined across all samples, and a strong correlation was observed between cell number per subset and RNA yield. Whereas all 30 or so donors provided naive and central memory subsets, regulatory and stem cell-like memory subsets were isolated from just 8 patients and about 8 healthy donors. In the study, recently diagnosed type 1 diabetes patients and matched healthy donors were compared on the TCRB repertoires of their sorted circulating CD4+ T cell subsets. Here is what the overall study found, with its caveats: Because small numbers of individuals were included in the HLA sub-analyses, any influence of HLA type on TCRB rearrangement was left unresolved. Sequencing cDNA rather than genomic DNA could over-represent highly expressing activated cells, although activation and CD3 levels did not differ between groups. Naive, central memory and regulatory TCRB repertoires appeared to be more similar among patients than among healthy donors. Patients with type 1 diabetes made fewer insertions and deleted more nucleotides at VDJ recombination sites, implying thymic rearrangement abnormalities. Type 1 diabetes patients showed a moderate but significant shortening of TCRB CDR3 length in all four CD4+ subsets. Shorter templates might have been favored by PCR, but patient and control samples were amplified and corrected together, so both groups would have been affected equally by any skew.

This TCR was recovered from a woman in her thirties with type 1 diabetes. Sequenced: central memory CD4+ T cells from blood. The V and J segments used are TRBV7-9 and TRBJ1-3; 7 junctional bases match TRBD1. The DNA reads TGTGCCAGCAGCCCGACAGGGTCTGGAAACACCATATATTTT. Its translation is CASSPTGSGNTIYF.